These 18 T cell receptor beta chains came from one sample sequenced in a study of control samples from healthy donors and cancer patients. Assay used: immunoSEQ multiplex PCR; TCRdb lists only in-frame clones, some missing. The sample lists roughly 100,000 clones; about four fifths were seen once. Source material: blood. All receptors derive from a woman aged 45-65 years in good health.

The chain joins TRBV5-5 to TRBJ1-1; 9 bases fit TRBD1. Germline V lookup: CDR1 SGHKS, CDR2 YYEKEE (reference sequence). This CDR3 comprises 14 residues. V lost 2 bases, J lost 3 bases, and 2 bases stayed unmatched. In DNA form, the CDR3 reads TGTGCCAGCAGCTTAAGACAGGGGGACACTGAAGCTTTCTTT. Translated: CASSLRQGDTEAFF.

The V gene is TRBV16, the J gene TRBJ1-5; tentative D call: TRBD1 (5 bases). V dropped 2 bases and J dropped 2 bases, with 19 bases sitting between them. The CDR3 has 18 residues. Germline V gene lookup returns CDR1 KGHSY and CDR2 FQNENV. CDR3 amino acids: CASSQIIFRESGNQPQHF. The CDR3 region has the DNA TGTGCCAGCAGCCAAATTATTTTCAGGGAGTCCGGCAATCAGCCCCAGCATTTT.

This chain links TRBV4-2 with TRBJ2-7, with a tentative D call TRBD2 (5 bases). CDR1 is LGHNA and CDR2 is YNFKEQ in the germline V gene. This CDR3 is 16 amino acids long. Trimming removed 2 bases from V and 2 bases from J, with 16 bases in between. For the CDR3, the DNA is TGTGCCAGCAGCCAAACCCCCGGGATGCGGGCCTACGAGCAGTACTTC. This gives the protein CASSQTPGMRAYEQYF.

The chain links TRBV11-3 to TRBJ2-1, with 9 positions matching TRBD2. From germline, CDR1 is SGHNT and CDR2 YENEEA. Losses at the gene ends were 4 bases for V and 6 bases for J; bases not matched to a gene: 10. This CDR3 has 16 amino acids. The CDR3 coding sequence is TGTGCCAGCAGCTCCCAGGGCGGGGGGGCCCTCAATGAGCAGTTCTTC. Its protein product is CASSSQGGGALNEQFF.

This clone was detected a few times. This chain joins TRBV9 and TRBJ1-1, with D unresolved. CDR3 length: 14 amino acids. Germline V CDR1 and CDR2: SGDLS, YYNGEE. With 0 bases removed from V and 2 bases from J, the gap between germline ends came to 8 bases. CDR3 in DNA: TGTGCCAGCAGCGTAGCTACGGACAACACTGAAGCTTTCTTT. Translated, it gives CASSVATDNTEAFF.

In DNA, the CDR3 is TGTGCCAGCAGCCCCTCTCTGAGGTCTGCTGAGGTTGGACAGCCCCAGCATTTT. The encoded protein is CASSPSLRSAEVGQPQHF. This chain links TRBV7-8 with TRBJ1-5; no reliable D call. This CDR3 comprises 18 residues. Trimming removed 5 bases at V and 7 bases at J, with 27 bases between. CDR1 SGHVS and CDR2 FQNEAQ come from the germline V gene.

The J gene is TRBJ2-6, the V gene TRBV9, with D possibly being TRBD1 (5 bases). This CDR3 spans 15 amino acids. V was pared by 4 bases and J by 1 base, with 9 bases between. CDR1 is SGDLS and CDR2 is YYNGEE in the germline V gene. CDR3 sequence (DNA): TGTGCCAGCAGCCCAAGGGGTTCTGGGGCCAACGTCCTGACTTTC. Translating it yields CASSPRGSGANVLTF.

J is TRBJ1-5 and V is TRBV30, with 8 bases that match TRBD1. The junction had 11 bases not matched to a gene; V was cut back by 3 bases and J by 4 bases. The CDR3 runs 16 residues. Germline-derived CDR1 and CDR2 are GTSNPN and SVGIG (reference sequence). The CDR3 is CAWSPVGTGYNQPQHF. As DNA, the CDR3 is TGTGCCTGGAGCCCTGTGGGGACAGGCTATAATCAGCCCCAGCATTTT.

The chain carries TRBV9 and TRBJ1-5; D may be TRBD1 (6 bases). V lost 4 bases, J lost 4 bases, and 12 bases lay in between. CDR1 SGDLS and CDR2 YYNGEE come from the germline V gene. The CDR3 has 14 residues. The DNA of the CDR3 is TGTGCCAGCAGCTCCGGGACACAAAATCAGCCCCAGCATTTT. As protein: CASSSGTQNQPQHF.

The chain has TRBV5-6 and TRBJ2-3; unclear D gene. The CDR3 is made up of 14 amino acids. V lost 2 bases, J lost 3 bases, and 10 bases lay in between. Per the germline V gene, CDR1 is SGHDT and CDR2 is YYEEEE. As DNA, the CDR3 is TGTGCCAGCAGCTTTGGGCTAGATACAGATACGCAGTATTTT. This translates into CASSFGLDTDTQYF. Using reference TRBV5-6 and TRBJ2-3 for the parts outside the CDR3, the full variable domain is DAGVTQSPTHLIKTRGQQVTLRCSPKSGHDTVSWYQQALGQGPQFIFQYYEEEERQRGNFPDRFSGHQFPNYSSELNVNALLLGDSALYLCASSFGLDTDTQYFGPGTRLTVL.

V is TRBV29-1 and J is TRBJ1-5; 8 bases are shared with TRBD1. After removal of 4 bases from V and 5 bases from J, the junction contained 4 bases not matched to a gene. CDR3 length: 13 residues. Germline lookup yields CDR1 SQVTM and CDR2 ANQGSEA. CDR3 protein: CSVAGGVDQPQHF. The CDR3, as DNA: TGCAGCGTTGCAGGGGGCGTTGATCAGCCCCAGCATTTT.

The chain employs TRBV6-5 and TRBJ2-3; D perhaps matches TRBD2 (6 bases). Germline CDR1 and CDR2: MNHEY and SVGAGI. V lost 4 bases and J lost 4, with 15 bases in between. This CDR3 has 15 residues. The CDR3 region has the DNA TGTGCCAGCAGTTCCCCCAAAGGCGGGGCAGATACGCAGTATTTT. Translating gives CASSSPKGGADTQYF.

This rearrangement joins TRBV29-1 to TRBJ1-1; tentative D call: TRBD1 (6 bases). Germline loops: CDR1 SQVTM, CDR2 ANQGSEA. The CDR3 sequence is 11 residues long. The DNA of the CDR3 is TGCTTTGCGGGGGCGGACACTGAAGCTTTCTTT. Protein product: CFAGADTEAFF.

V usage is TRBV28 and J usage is TRBJ2-1; the D call may be TRBD1 or TRBD2 (5 bases each). Germline lookup yields CDR1 MDHEN and CDR2 SYDVKM. The V end was cut by 3 bases, the J end by 5 bases, with 11 bases between. This CDR3 spans 14 amino acids. The CDR3 nucleotides read TGTGCCAGCAGTTTTGAGGGGACCCACAATGAGCAGTTCTTC. It encodes CASSFEGTHNEQFF.

This clone was seen just once. The V and J genes are TRBV19 and TRBJ1-2; TRBD1 matches 8 bases. The CDR3 length is 16 residues. V trimming: 4 bases; J trimming: 5 bases; junction bases outside the gene matches: 12. Germline V gene data show CDR1 as LNHDA and CDR2 as SQIVND (reference sequence). The CDR3 DNA sequence: TGTGCCAGTAGTACGTCAGCCTCGGACAGGGAGTATGGCTACACCTTC. This sequence encodes CASSTSASDREYGYTF. The variable domain in full, with the rest retrieved from reference TRBV19 and TRBJ1-2, is DGGITQSPKYLFRKEGQNVTLSCEQNLNHDAMYWYRQDPGQGLRLIYYSQIVNDFQKGDIAEGYSVSREKKESFPLTVTSAQKNPTAFYLCASSTSASDREYGYTFGSGTRLTVV.

V usage is TRBV4-3 and J usage is TRBJ2-5; TRBD2 aligns across 14 bases. The germline gives CDR1 LGHNA, CDR2 YSLEER. V dropped 2 bases and J dropped 7; count of bases not matched to a gene: 12. The CDR3 totals 18 residues. This CDR3 reads CASSQPIGLAGGPGTQYF. The CDR3 DNA follows: TGCGCCAGCAGCCAACCTATCGGACTAGCGGGAGGACCTGGGACCCAGTACTTC.

This rearrangement joins TRBV18 to TRBJ2-1; D may be TRBD1 or TRBD2 (6 bases each). Germline assignment: CDR1 KGHSH and CDR2 LQKENI. CDR3 length equals 14 residues. V lost 2 bases to trimming and J lost 8 bases, with 13 bases between them. CDR3 nucleotides: TGTGCCAGCTCACCAAGGACAGCGGGCGATGAGCAGTTCTTC. Protein: CASSPRTAGDEQFF.

A single count supports this clone. This chain links TRBV5-1 with TRBJ2-1, with 8 bases matching TRBD2. In germline, CDR1 is SGHRS, CDR2 YFSETQ. The V segment lost 5 bases and the J segment 8 bases; nucleotides outside the gene matches: 12. CDR3 length: 15 amino acids. The chain's CDR3 is CASRTPGLGSDEQFF. CDR3 nucleotides: TGCGCCAGCAGGACACCGGGACTAGGGTCAGATGAGCAGTTCTTC.